This TCR beta chain stems from a study of T cells in Graves' hyperthyroidism and ophthalmopathy (dated by TCRdb to the late 2010s). Regarding the complete study: Peripheral blood samples were taken at initial diagnosis, before any treatment was given. To identify TCR V-J signatures that set the groups apart, the researchers used a discovery cohort of about a hundred patients, made up of 43 with Graves' ophthalmopathy and about 60 with stable Graves' hyperthyroidism. An independent validation cohort of fewer than 20 hyperthyroidism patients and 17 patients who later progressed to ophthalmopathy tested prospective prediction of ophthalmopathy. The roughly 90 discovery patients were divided at random into training and test sets in a 7:3 ratio. Thyroid tissue and blood T-cell repertoires from about six Graves' hyperthyroidism patients were also compared in the study. After sampling, hyperthyroidism patients received methimazole starting at 30 mg daily, and ophthalmopathy patients received high-dose intravenous methylprednisolone. The paper reports TCR Vbeta CDR3 sequencing of roughly 140 peripheral blood samples: 40 or so ophthalmopathy, fewer than 85 hyperthyroidism and around 17 progressor patients. What the research found in general, with its limitations: Most expanded thyroid clonotypes (frequency above 0.001) were also detected in blood, a finding suggesting that blood repertoires may reflect thyroid immune responses. No statistical method was used to fix the sample size in advance, and group allocation was not hidden from the investigators. A 13 V-J signature model separated ophthalmopathy from stable hyperthyroidism, with around 88% sensitivity and about 81% specificity in cross-validation and 80%/75% in testing. During validation, the model predicted progression to ophthalmopathy a median of approximately 6.5 months ahead of onset, with just under 71% sensitivity and 72% to 80% specificity.

Amplification of TCR beta CDR3 regions was carried out from RNA transcripts. The first round of RT-PCR for the TCR CDR3 was performed with the HTBI primer set and the Qiagen OneStep RT-PCR kit. A second multiplex PCR round built the libraries, followed by size selection and purification. Libraries were sequenced paired-end with 100 bp reads on an Illumina HiSeq2000. The authors' analysis ran thus. SOAPnuke was used to process the raw data, with reads discarded if the reads contained adapters or uncalled bases, had a mean Phred below 15, or lacked an exact constant-primer or identifier match. COPE v1.2.5 was used to merge high-quality paired reads, and clonotypes were defined as unique nucleotide sequences. MiTCR v1.1 was used to align the clonotypes against IMGT TRBV, TRBD and TRBJ reference segments. Only V-J combinations with frequency above 0.0001, covering roughly 99% of repertoires, were analysed. The TCS score was defined as the ratio of F50 (clonal expansion) to E x V (chaos), calculated using BLOSUM62-based TCRdist between CDR3 peptides within each V-J. Welch's t-statistics and random forest reduced fewer than 600 V-J features to 10 to 15, which were used in a naive Bayes classifier (R e1071). TCRdb trimmed public reads at Q25 via fastp, called clones via MiXCR and kept in-frame beta chains. Records with the same CDR3 protein are collapsed into one entry carrying the most frequent genes and DNA. The V and J calls and clone size are TCRdb's, not the authors'. A total of roughly 350,000 distinct CDR3 sequences appear in this sample, roughly 15% of them only once. The ten largest make up 30% to 40% of the sample.

In the germline V gene, CDR1 corresponds to MNHNS and CDR2 to SASEGT. V is cut by 6 bases and J by 5 bases, and the space between the germline ends is 19 bases. CDR3 length: 15 amino acids, cysteine to phenylalanine. Just CDR3 DNA is preserved here, 45 bases in frame from base 1. Ophthalmopathy patients had moderately to severely active disease, Clinical Activity Score of at least 3, NOSPECS grade of at least 4, and duration under 3 months. The study excluded patients with uncontrolled infections, other autoimmune diseases, pregnancy or lactation. Clinical symptoms, serum thyroxine and TRAb, thyroid ultrasound, and orbital computed tomography formed the basis for the diagnoses. PBMCs were isolated from approximately 10 ml of fresh peripheral blood by Ficoll-Paque density gradient centrifugation. Trizol reagent was used to extract total RNA, and RNA quality was then checked on an Agilent 2100 Bioanalyzer.

Of note for this clonotype: The clone's antigen remains unknown. Base quality data are lacking; no much larger clone is found one base away.

Material: blood. The sequence was obtained from a woman between 40 and 50 years old with Graves' ophthalmopathy. In this chain, TRBV6-1 is recombined with TRBJ2-5; 6 matching bases give a weak D call of TRBD2. The DNA is as follows: TGTGCCAGCAGCTATCACCCCAGGGACTTGGAGACCCAGTACTTC. Its translation reads: CASSYHPRDLETQYF.